The clone carrying this TCR beta chain has just a few counts. This entry belongs to a study of identical twins. TCRdb processed the 5' RACE reads anew with MiXCR; each CDR3 protein has one entry. The table records 400,000 to 550,000 distinct CDR3 sequences, about 13% of them present only once. The CDR3 length is 15 residues. Germline V lookup: CDR1 KGHSH, CDR2 LQKENI. Trimming removed 4 bases from V and 6 bases from J; junction bases left unmatched: 7. The sample was also reused in another study, on yellow fever vaccine responses in identical twins.

Sample: CD4+ T cells sorted from blood. The chain has TRBV18 and TRBJ2-1, with TRBD1 matching over 9 bases. The receptor's source is a woman aged 18 to 35 in good health. The chain's CDR3 is CASSQGDRAFNEQFF. DNA of the CDR3: TGTGCCAGCTCACAGGGGGACAGGGCCTTCAATGAGCAGTTCTTC.